This T cell receptor beta chain derives from a study of blood T cell repertoires in COVID-19. On the study more broadly: PBMCs, B-cell-depleted T cells, or T cells provided the cDNA or gDNA that made up the material.

CDR3 size: 15 residues. The germline CDR1 and CDR2 sequences are KGHDR and SFDVKD. Trimming took 2 bases from V and 4 from J, leaving 13 bases between them. Authors' processing steps: Estimation of nucleated cell counts relied on the amplification of reference gene primers. Method: immunoSEQ multiplex PCR; TCRdb's copy keeps in-frame clones and lacks some. For V, J and clone size, that table is used; D and trimming come from the DNA. The sample records about 400,000 clones, approximately 86% being singletons. The source is a human donor in a cohort sampled during active COVID-19. The sample taken for sequencing was peripheral blood. V and J are TRBV24-1 and TRBJ2-5; D might be TRBD1 (6 bases). CDR3 sequence (DNA): TGTGCCACCAGTGATTCCCCCAGGGGTAGAGAGACCCAGTACTTC. Amino acid sequence: CATSDSPRGRETQYF.